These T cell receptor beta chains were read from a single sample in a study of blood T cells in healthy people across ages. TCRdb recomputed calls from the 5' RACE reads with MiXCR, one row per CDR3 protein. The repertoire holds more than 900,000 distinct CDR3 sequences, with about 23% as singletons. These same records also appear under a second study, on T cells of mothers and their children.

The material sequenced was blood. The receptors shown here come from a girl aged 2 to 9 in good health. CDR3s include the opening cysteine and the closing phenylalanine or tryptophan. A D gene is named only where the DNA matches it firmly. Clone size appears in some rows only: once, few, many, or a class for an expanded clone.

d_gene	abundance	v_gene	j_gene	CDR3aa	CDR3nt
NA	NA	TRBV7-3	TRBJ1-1	CASSSGLSTEAFF	TGTGCCAGCAGCTCCGGGCTGAGCACTGAAGCTTTCTTT
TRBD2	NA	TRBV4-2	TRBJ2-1	CASSQVAGEGYNEQFF	TGTGCCAGCAGCCAAGTAGCGGGAGAAGGGTACAATGAGCAGTTCTTC
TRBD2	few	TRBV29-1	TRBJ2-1	CSVEGTSGAYNEQFF	TGCAGCGTTGAGGGGACTAGCGGTGCCTACAATGAGCAGTTCTTC
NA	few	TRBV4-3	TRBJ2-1	CASSQKKRRGEQFF	TGCGCCAGCAGCCAAAAAAAAAGGAGGGGGGAGCAGTTCTTC
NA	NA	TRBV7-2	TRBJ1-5	CASSLAEGNQPQHF	TGTGCCAGCAGCTTAGCGGAGGGAAATCAGCCCCAGCATTTT
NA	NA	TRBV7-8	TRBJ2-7	CASRTGKSYEQYF	TGTGCCAGCAGGACGGGAAAGTCCTACGAGCAGTACTTC
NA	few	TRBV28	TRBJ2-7	CASSFGAYSGGGYEQYF	TGTGCCAGCAGTTTTGGGGCGTACTCAGGGGGGGGCTACGAGCAGTACTTC
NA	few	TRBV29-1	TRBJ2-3	CSVGRTDMQYF	TGCAGCGTCGGGCGCACAGATATGCAGTATTTT
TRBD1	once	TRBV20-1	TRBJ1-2	CSARVAGQGTYGYTF	TGCAGTGCTAGAGTCGCGGGACAGGGTACCTATGGCTACACCTTC
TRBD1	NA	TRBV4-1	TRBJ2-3	CASSRLGTEGLDTQYF	TGCGCCAGCAGCCGATTAGGGACAGAGGGGTTGGATACGCAGTATTTT
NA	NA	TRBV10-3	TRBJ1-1	CAISDVGRGPEAFF	TGTGCCATCAGTGACGTAGGCAGGGGCCCTGAAGCTTTCTTT
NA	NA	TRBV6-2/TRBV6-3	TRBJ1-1	CASSPLGENTEAFF	TGTGCCAGCAGTCCCCTAGGGGAGAACACTGAAGCTTTCTTT
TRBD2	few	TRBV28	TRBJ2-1	CASSASIGLAGVYEQFF	TGTGCCAGCAGCGCGAGCATTGGGCTAGCGGGAGTATATGAGCAGTTCTTC
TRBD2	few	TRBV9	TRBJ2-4	CASSVVRGGDIQYF	TGTGCCAGCAGCGTAGTTCGGGGGGGGGACATTCAGTACTTC
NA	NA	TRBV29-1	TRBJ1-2	CTLPDGDGYTF	TGCACCCTACCGGACGGGGACGGCTACACCTTC
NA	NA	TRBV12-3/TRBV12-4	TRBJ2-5	CASSFRTDYQETQYF	TGTGCCAGCAGTTTCCGGACCGATTACCAAGAGACCCAGTACTTC
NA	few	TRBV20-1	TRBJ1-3	CSATADGGSGNTIYF	TGCAGTGCTACCGCGGACGGCGGCTCTGGAAACACCATATATTTT
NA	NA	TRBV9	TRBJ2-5	CASSVGAAQETQYF	TGTGCCAGCAGCGTAGGGGCAGCTCAAGAGACCCAGTACTTC
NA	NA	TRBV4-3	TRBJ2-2	CASSQDTAVAGELFF	TGCGCCAGCAGCCAAGATACCGCGGTTGCCGGGGAGCTGTTTTTT
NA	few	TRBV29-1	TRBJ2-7	CSVVEGAFSSYEQYF	TGCAGCGTTGTCGAAGGCGCTTTCAGCTCCTACGAGCAGTACTTC
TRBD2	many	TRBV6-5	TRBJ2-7	CASRAGPEGEQYF	TGTGCCAGCAGAGCGGGACCCGAGGGGGAGCAGTACTTC
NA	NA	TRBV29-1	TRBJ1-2	CSVDEGRRNYGYTF	TGCAGCGTTGATGAGGGGAGGCGGAACTATGGCTACACCTTC
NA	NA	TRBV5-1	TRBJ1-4	CASSPTGLANEKLFF	TGCGCCAGCAGCCCAACGGGGCTAGCTAATGAAAAACTGTTTTTT
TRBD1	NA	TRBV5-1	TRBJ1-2	CASSSDTGTEGYGYTF	TGCGCCAGCAGCTCGGACACCGGGACAGAGGGCTATGGCTACACCTTC
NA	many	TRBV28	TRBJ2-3	CASSSPSTDTQYF	TGTGCCAGCAGTTCCCCGAGCACAGATACGCAGTATTTT
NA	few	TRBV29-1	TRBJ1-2	CSVEDEESRANYGYTF	TGCAGCGTTGAAGACGAGGAAAGCAGAGCTAACTATGGCTACACCTTC
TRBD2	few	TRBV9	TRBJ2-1	CASSFREGRLNEQFF	TGTGCCAGCAGCTTTCGGGAGGGCCGACTCAATGAGCAGTTCTTC
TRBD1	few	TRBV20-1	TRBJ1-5	CSASGQGHQPQHF	TGCAGTGCTTCGGGACAGGGTCATCAGCCCCAGCATTTT
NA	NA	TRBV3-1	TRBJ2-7	CASSQERSRFSYEQYF	TGTGCCAGCAGCCAAGAAAGGTCACGGTTCTCCTACGAGCAGTACTTC
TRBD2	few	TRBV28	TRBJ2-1	CASKKREESYNEQFF	TGTGCCAGCAAAAAGCGGGAGGAAAGTTACAATGAGCAGTTCTTC
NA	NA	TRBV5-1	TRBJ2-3	CASSIVTGFASPDTQYF	TGCGCCAGCAGTATAGTCACAGGTTTTGCTAGCCCAGATACGCAGTATTTT
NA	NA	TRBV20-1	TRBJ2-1	CSALGPTDEQFF	TGCAGTGCCCTGGGACCGACGGATGAGCAGTTCTTC
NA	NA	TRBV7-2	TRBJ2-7	CASSFGTGMIYEQYF	TGTGCCAGCAGCTTTGGAACAGGGATGATCTACGAGCAGTACTTC
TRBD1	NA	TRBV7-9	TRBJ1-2	CASTLGQGAGYTF	TGTGCCAGCACCTTGGGGCAGGGGGCAGGCTACACCTTC
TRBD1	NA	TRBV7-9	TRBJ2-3	CSSSSMDRVETDTQYF	TGTTCCAGCAGCTCGATGGACAGGGTGGAAACAGATACGCAGTATTTT
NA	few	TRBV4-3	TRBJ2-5	CASSPDSDQETQYF	TGCGCCAGCAGCCCCGACAGTGACCAAGAGACCCAGTACTTC
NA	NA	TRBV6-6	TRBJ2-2	CAQGIAGELFF	TGTGCGCAGGGAATAGCCGGGGAGCTGTTTTTT